Given below is one T cell receptor (beta chain) in context. Its target is not known. This record comes from a study of CD8 T cells in ankylosing spondylitis. Library preparation for TCR beta used quantitative 5'-RACE with molecular barcodes. From the 5' RACE reads, TCRdb called clonotypes with MiXCR, one entry per CDR3 protein. The repertoire holds under 200,000 distinct CDR3 sequences, with approximately 9.9% as singletons. Whole-study results and caveats: Blood from ankylosing spondylitis patients appeared to carry a characteristic roughly 8-variant TCR beta motif. Disease-linked clones displayed a CD8+ phenotype and appeared relatively rarely in peripheral blood.

V trimming: 8 bases; J trimming: 4 bases; junction bases outside the gene matches: 4. This CDR3 has 12 amino acids. Germline-derived CDR1 and CDR2 are MNHNS and SASEGT. V is TRBV6-1 and J is TRBJ1-1; 7 nucleotides agree with TRBD1. The sequenced sample was blood, either unsorted or a sorted T cell fraction (not recorded which). The source of this sequence is a female donor with ankylosing spondylitis or in good health (not recorded which). The CDR3: CASEGASTEAFF. For the CDR3, the DNA is TGTGCCAGCGAGGGGGCGTCCACTGAAGCTTTCTTT.